The sequence of this T cell receptor (beta chain) was determined in a study of T cell responses to AZD1222 COVID-19 vaccine. The V end lost 2 bases, the J end lost 7 bases, and 15 bases lay between the germline ends. Germline V lookup: CDR1 SGHVS, CDR2 FQNEAQ. CDR3 size: 15 residues. As to this clone: Its target is unknown.

Method: immunoSEQ multiplex PCR; TCRdb's copy keeps in-frame clones and lacks some. The table has 95,000 to 150,000 clones, almost 95% seen once. Notes on the study in general: Increased Spike-specific TCR breadth and depth were observed after two AZD1222 doses. Among AZD1222 vaccinees, only 5 to 7 were seropositive at baseline. Within unmutated variant regions lay the reported targets of nearly half of spike-specific TCRs.

This sample comprised peripheral blood, obtained on day 0 of AZD1222 vaccination. V is TRBV7-8 and J is TRBJ1-5; D remains ambiguous. The TCR sequence derives from an adult in good health. The CDR3 DNA reads TGTGCCAGCAGCTTACTCCCGGACCCGAGGCAGCCCCAGCATTTT. This codes for CASSLLPDPRQPQHF.